These T cell receptor beta chains were read from a single sample in a study of beta chain features in type 1 diabetes. Measured with immunoSEQ multiplex PCR; TCRdb has only the in-frame clones, and not every one. The sample has some 660,000 clones, about 14% seen once. Sequences were obtained from naive CD4+ T cells from blood. These TCRs come from a man between 18 and 29 years old with type 1 diabetes. The CDR3 runs from the conserved cysteine through the conserved F or W. The D gene is left open where the match is weak. Not every row has a clone size; where given, it reads once, few, many or a size class.

v_gene: TRBV27; abundance: few; len: 14; j_gene: TRBJ2-7; d_gene: -; CDR3aa: CASSSQHRSYEQYF; CDR3nt: TGTGCCAGCAGTTCCCAACACAGATCCTACGAGCAGTACTTC
v_gene: TRBV6-6; abundance: -; len: 15; j_gene: TRBJ1-3; d_gene: -; CDR3aa: CASSPHTAGGNTIYF; CDR3nt: TGTGCCAGCAGTCCTCACACGGCAGGAGGAAACACCATATATTTT
v_gene: TRBV15; abundance: -; len: 16; j_gene: TRBJ2-7; d_gene: TRBD1; CDR3aa: CATSRGPGGIPREQYF; CDR3nt: TGTGCCACCAGCAGAGGCCCAGGGGGCATACCGCGGGAGCAGTACTTC
v_gene: TRBV29-1; abundance: -; len: 13; j_gene: TRBJ2-7; d_gene: -; CDR3aa: CSAARGEAYEQYF; CDR3nt: TGCAGCGCCGCTAGAGGTGAGGCCTACGAGCAGTACTTC
v_gene: TRBV4-2; abundance: few; len: 15; j_gene: TRBJ2-5; d_gene: -; CDR3aa: CASSQDPAGTETQYF; CDR3nt: TGTGCCAGCAGCCAAGATCCCGCCGGCACGGAGACCCAGTACTTC
v_gene: TRBV5-1; abundance: -; len: 13; j_gene: TRBJ2-5; d_gene: TRBD2; CDR3aa: CASGPRGGETQYF; CDR3nt: TGCGCCAGCGGCCCTCGCGGGGGGGAGACCCAGTACTTC
v_gene: TRBV2; abundance: few; len: 14; j_gene: TRBJ1-5; d_gene: -; CDR3aa: CASSESAENQPQHF; CDR3nt: TGTGCCAGCAGTGAATCGGCTGAGAATCAGCCCCAGCATTTT
v_gene: TRBV7-2; abundance: few; len: 16; j_gene: TRBJ1-6; d_gene: TRBD1; CDR3aa: CASSLGQGAFGSPLHF; CDR3nt: TGTGCCAGCAGCTTAGGACAGGGGGCATTCGGTTCACCCCTCCACTTT
v_gene: TRBV30; abundance: few; len: 11; j_gene: TRBJ2-7; d_gene: -; CDR3aa: CAWSVTREQYF; CDR3nt: TGTGCCTGGAGTGTAACGCGCGAGCAGTACTTC
v_gene: TRBV10-3; abundance: few; len: 15; j_gene: TRBJ1-5; d_gene: -; CDR3aa: CAISADGRGGQPQHF; CDR3nt: TGTGCCATCAGTGCGGATGGCCGGGGAGGTCAGCCCCAGCATTTT
v_gene: TRBV6-5; abundance: few; len: 13; j_gene: TRBJ2-7; d_gene: -; CDR3aa: CASSYQIGAAQYF; CDR3nt: TGTGCCAGCAGTTACCAGATCGGGGCCGCGCAGTACTTC
v_gene: TRBV29-1; abundance: few; len: 14; j_gene: TRBJ2-3; d_gene: TRBD1; CDR3aa: CSVDRQGPTDTQYF; CDR3nt: TGCAGCGTTGACCGACAGGGCCCCACAGATACGCAGTATTTT
v_gene: TRBV2; abundance: few; len: 13; j_gene: TRBJ2-1; d_gene: -; CDR3aa: CATGGIDRNEQFF; CDR3nt: TGTGCCACAGGGGGGATTGATCGGAATGAGCAGTTCTTC
v_gene: TRBV18; abundance: -; len: 12; j_gene: TRBJ1-1; d_gene: -; CDR3aa: CASSPYGTEAFF; CDR3nt: TGTGCCAGCTCACCCTATGGCACTGAAGCTTTCTTT
v_gene: TRBV11-2; abundance: -; len: 16; j_gene: TRBJ2-1; d_gene: -; CDR3aa: CASSLGSPPGANEQFF; CDR3nt: TGTGCCAGCAGCTTAGGCTCTCCCCCGGGTGCCAATGAGCAGTTCTTC
v_gene: TRBV19; abundance: few; len: 13; j_gene: TRBJ1-1; d_gene: -; CDR3aa: CASSIGVNTEAFF; CDR3nt: TGTGCCAGTAGTATTGGTGTGAACACTGAAGCTTTCTTT
v_gene: TRBV6-5; abundance: -; len: 14; j_gene: TRBJ1-2; d_gene: -; CDR3aa: CASSPASFAYGYTF; CDR3nt: TGTGCCAGCAGCCCCGCGAGTTTTGCCTATGGCTACACCTTC
v_gene: TRBV5-4; abundance: -; len: 13; j_gene: TRBJ1-1; d_gene: -; CDR3aa: CASSFAAFNEAFF; CDR3nt: TGTGCCAGCAGCTTTGCTGCGTTTAATGAAGCTTTCTTT
v_gene: TRBV2; abundance: -; len: 11; j_gene: TRBJ1-1; d_gene: -; CDR3aa: CASRENAEAFF; CDR3nt: TGTGCCAGCAGGGAGAATGCTGAAGCTTTCTTT
v_gene: TRBV19; abundance: -; len: 16; j_gene: TRBJ1-1; d_gene: TRBD1; CDR3aa: CASSIAPGGDNTEAFF; CDR3nt: TGTGCCAGTAGTATCGCCCCAGGGGGAGATAACACTGAAGCTTTCTTT
v_gene: TRBV11-3; abundance: -; len: 15; j_gene: TRBJ2-2; d_gene: TRBD1; CDR3aa: CASSHRQGDTGELFF; CDR3nt: TGTGCCAGCAGCCACCGACAGGGGGATACCGGGGAGCTGTTTTTT
v_gene: TRBV5-1; abundance: -; len: 15; j_gene: TRBJ2-4; d_gene: -; CDR3aa: CASSLMGVAENIQYF; CDR3nt: TGCGCCAGCAGCTTGATGGGCGTGGCAGAAAACATTCAGTACTTC
v_gene: TRBV4-2; abundance: -; len: 16; j_gene: TRBJ2-2; d_gene: -; CDR3aa: CASSQERSTSTGELFF; CDR3nt: TGTGCCAGCAGCCAAGAAAGATCCACCAGCACCGGGGAGCTGTTTTTT
v_gene: TRBV29-1; abundance: -; len: 14; j_gene: TRBJ2-7; d_gene: TRBD1; CDR3aa: CSVGDRGIPYEQYF; CDR3nt: TGCAGCGTCGGGGACAGGGGCATACCCTACGAGCAGTACTTC
v_gene: TRBV15; abundance: few; len: 16; j_gene: TRBJ1-5; d_gene: -; CDR3aa: CATSRGGQSFDQPQHF; CDR3nt: TGTGCCACCAGCAGGGGCGGACAGTCGTTTGATCAGCCCCAGCATTTT
v_gene: TRBV11-2; abundance: few; len: 15; j_gene: TRBJ2-1; d_gene: TRBD2; CDR3aa: CASSLLAGAYNEQFF; CDR3nt: TGTGCCAGCAGCTTGCTAGCGGGAGCCTACAATGAGCAGTTCTTC
v_gene: TRBV14; abundance: -; len: 14; j_gene: TRBJ1-5; d_gene: TRBD1; CDR3aa: CASSPPPGGQPQHF; CDR3nt: TGTGCCAGCAGCCCTCCCCCAGGGGGTCAGCCCCAGCATTTT
v_gene: TRBV19; abundance: -; len: 13; j_gene: TRBJ1-5; d_gene: -; CDR3aa: CASTDRSNQPQHF; CDR3nt: TGTGCCAGTACGGACAGATCGAATCAGCCCCAGCATTTT
v_gene: TRBV7-9; abundance: few; len: 16; j_gene: TRBJ1-5; d_gene: -; CDR3aa: CASSLRAAASNQPQHF; CDR3nt: TGTGCCAGCAGCTTAAGGGCCGCCGCTTCCAATCAGCCCCAGCATTTT
v_gene: TRBV4-3; abundance: -; len: 15; j_gene: TRBJ2-3; d_gene: -; CDR3aa: CASSQYLGGTDTQYF; CDR3nt: TGCGCCAGCAGCCAATATTTGGGGGGCACAGATACGCAGTATTTT
v_gene: TRBV5-4; abundance: -; len: 16; j_gene: TRBJ2-6; d_gene: -; CDR3aa: CASSLGQISGANVLTF; CDR3nt: TGTGCCAGCAGCTTGGGACAGATCTCTGGGGCCAACGTCCTGACTTTC
v_gene: TRBV7-2; abundance: few; len: 16; j_gene: TRBJ2-3; d_gene: TRBD2; CDR3aa: CASTTRLAGGGDTQYF; CDR3nt: TGTGCCAGCACCACCCGATTGGCGGGAGGGGGAGATACGCAGTATTTT
v_gene: TRBV7-3; abundance: few; len: 11; j_gene: TRBJ2-7; d_gene: -; CDR3aa: CASSPRTEQYF; CDR3nt: TGTGCCAGCAGCCCGCGTACCGAGCAGTACTTC
v_gene: TRBV10-3; abundance: -; len: 14; j_gene: TRBJ2-7; d_gene: TRBD1; CDR3aa: CAIGSWDRGREQYF; CDR3nt: TGTGCCATCGGAAGCTGGGACAGGGGGCGTGAGCAGTACTTC
v_gene: TRBV11-3; abundance: few; len: 13; j_gene: TRBJ2-7; d_gene: -; CDR3aa: CASSSGENYEQYF; CDR3nt: TGTGCCAGCAGCTCCGGAGAGAACTACGAGCAGTACTTC
v_gene: TRBV6-5; abundance: -; len: 15; j_gene: TRBJ2-7; d_gene: TRBD1; CDR3aa: CASSYSGQGSGEQYF; CDR3nt: TGTGCCAGCAGTTATTCGGGACAGGGCTCAGGCGAGCAGTACTTC
v_gene: TRBV29-1; abundance: -; len: 15; j_gene: TRBJ2-3; d_gene: TRBD2; CDR3aa: CSVMFRGGTTDTQYF; CDR3nt: TGCAGCGTTATGTTTCGGGGGGGGACCACAGATACGCAGTATTTT
v_gene: TRBV7-2; abundance: -; len: 16; j_gene: TRBJ2-7; d_gene: -; CDR3aa: CASSPLPNVPPYEQYF; CDR3nt: TGTGCCAGCAGCCCATTGCCGAATGTCCCACCCTACGAGCAGTACTTC
v_gene: TRBV5-6; abundance: -; len: 13; j_gene: TRBJ1-6; d_gene: -; CDR3aa: CASSLTQGSPLHF; CDR3nt: TGTGCCAGCAGCTTGACCCAGGGGTCACCCCTCCACTTT
v_gene: TRBV5-1; abundance: few; len: 15; j_gene: TRBJ2-2; d_gene: TRBD2; CDR3aa: CASSQLAANTGELFF; CDR3nt: TGCGCCAGCAGCCAACTAGCGGCTAACACCGGGGAGCTGTTTTTT
v_gene: TRBV7-2; abundance: few; len: 14; j_gene: TRBJ1-2; d_gene: -; CDR3aa: CASSLDSSGYGYTF; CDR3nt: TGTGCCAGCAGCTTAGACAGCTCGGGCTATGGCTACACCTTC
v_gene: TRBV15; abundance: -; len: 17; j_gene: TRBJ2-4; d_gene: TRBD1; CDR3aa: CATSSDRTGGDKNIQYF; CDR3nt: TGTGCCACCAGCAGTGACCGGACAGGGGGAGATAAAAACATTCAGTACTTC
v_gene: TRBV6-6; abundance: -; len: 16; j_gene: TRBJ2-4; d_gene: TRBD2; CDR3aa: CASSYGTSGSGNIQYF; CDR3nt: TGTGCCAGCAGTTACGGGACTAGCGGGAGTGGGAACATTCAGTACTTC
v_gene: TRBV4-3; abundance: -; len: 17; j_gene: TRBJ1-2; d_gene: TRBD1; CDR3aa: CASSQGGTGGANYGYTF; CDR3nt: TGCGCCAGCAGCCAAGGCGGAACAGGGGGCGCCAACTATGGCTACACCTTC
v_gene: TRBV6-6; abundance: -; len: 15; j_gene: TRBJ2-7; d_gene: TRBD2; CDR3aa: CASSFLGGQSYEQYF; CDR3nt: TGTGCCAGCAGTTTCCTGGGAGGGCAGTCCTACGAGCAGTACTTC
v_gene: TRBV30; abundance: -; len: 12; j_gene: TRBJ2-7; d_gene: -; CDR3aa: CAWSHSSYEQYF; CDR3nt: TGTGCCTGGAGTCACAGCTCCTACGAGCAGTACTTC
v_gene: TRBV30; abundance: few; len: 11; j_gene: TRBJ1-2; d_gene: -; CDR3aa: CAWSTTLGHNF; CDR3nt: TGTGCCTGGAGTACAACCCTAGGACATAACTTC
v_gene: TRBV18; abundance: few; len: 14; j_gene: TRBJ2-7; d_gene: -; CDR3aa: CASSGAQGLGEQYF; CDR3nt: TGTGCCAGCTCAGGGGCACAGGGACTCGGGGAGCAGTACTTC
v_gene: TRBV7-9; abundance: -; len: 15; j_gene: TRBJ1-5; d_gene: -; CDR3aa: CASSPIGAGDLPQHF; CDR3nt: TGTGCCAGCAGCCCAATTGGGGCAGGGGATTTGCCCCAGCATTTT
v_gene: TRBV9; abundance: -; len: 15; j_gene: TRBJ2-6; d_gene: -; CDR3aa: CASSEGSSGANVLTF; CDR3nt: TGTGCCAGCAGCGAAGGGAGCTCTGGGGCCAACGTCCTGACTTTC
v_gene: TRBV7-2; abundance: -; len: 18; j_gene: TRBJ2-6; d_gene: -; CDR3aa: CASSAKGSGYSGANVLTF; CDR3nt: TGTGCCAGCAGCGCAAAGGGTTCCGGATACTCTGGGGCCAACGTCCTGACTTTC
v_gene: TRBV21-1; abundance: -; len: 15; j_gene: TRBJ2-7; d_gene: -; CDR3aa: CAISYSRRGSYEQYF; CDR3nt: TGTGCCATCAGTTACTCAAGGAGGGGCTCCTACGAGCAGTACTTC
v_gene: TRBV28; abundance: -; len: 15; j_gene: TRBJ2-7; d_gene: TRBD2; CDR3aa: CASSLAGGLSYEQYF; CDR3nt: TGTGCCAGCAGTTTAGCGGGGGGACTCTCCTACGAGCAGTACTTC
v_gene: TRBV28; abundance: -; len: 17; j_gene: TRBJ2-6; d_gene: -; CDR3aa: CASSLHSTYSGANVLTF; CDR3nt: TGTGCCAGCAGTTTACACAGCACCTACTCTGGGGCCAACGTCCTGACTTTC
v_gene: TRBV20-1; abundance: -; len: 11; j_gene: TRBJ2-7; d_gene: -; CDR3aa: CSAPRGYEQYF; CDR3nt: TGCAGTGCTCCGAGGGGTTACGAGCAGTACTTC
v_gene: TRBV18; abundance: -; len: 12; j_gene: TRBJ1-6; d_gene: -; CDR3aa: CASSAPDSPLHF; CDR3nt: TGTGCCAGCTCAGCCCCGGATTCACCCCTCCACTTT
v_gene: TRBV25-1; abundance: -; len: 12; j_gene: TRBJ2-7; d_gene: TRBD2; CDR3aa: CASAGLAYEQYF; CDR3nt: TGTGCCAGCGCGGGACTAGCGTACGAGCAGTACTTC
v_gene: TRBV6-5; abundance: -; len: 16; j_gene: TRBJ2-7; d_gene: -; CDR3aa: CASSYSRGTASYEQYF; CDR3nt: TGTGCCAGCAGTTACTCCCGCGGGACAGCCTCCTACGAGCAGTACTTC
v_gene: TRBV7-9; abundance: few; len: 15; j_gene: TRBJ2-7; d_gene: -; CDR3aa: CASSLRSSTPYEQYF; CDR3nt: TGTGCCAGCAGCTTAAGGTCATCCACCCCCTACGAGCAGTACTTC